These 2 T cell receptor beta chains share one sample of origin, sequenced in a study of cytomegalovirus exposure and HLA in healthy donors. Generated by immunoSEQ multiplex PCR, the TCRdb table keeps only in-frame clones and is missing some. The data show 150,000 to 200,000 clones, with around 84% seen just once and less than 8.5% held by the top ten. The sample comprised PBMCs. The receptors come from a man aged 18-30 years in good health and CMV-seropositive.

This clone came up a few times. V is TRBV30 and J is TRBJ2-2; 7 nucleotides align to TRBD1. Trimming at V came to 5 bases and at J to 8 bases, leaving 8 bases not matched to a gene. This CDR3 region has 13 residues. Per germline, CDR1 GTSNPN and CDR2 SVGIG (reference sequence). This chain's CDR3 is CAWAVTGPGELFF. For the CDR3, the DNA is TGTGCCTGGGCGGTGACAGGGCCAGGGGAGCTGTTTTTT.

The V call is TRBV6-5, the J call TRBJ2-1; D remains ambiguous. The CDR3 runs to 13 residues. Germline V CDR1 and CDR2: MNHEY, SVGAGI. Trimming pared 4 bases from V and 5 bases from J, leaving 9 bases between. The CDR3 protein is CASSLVRNNEQFF. The CDR3, as DNA: TGTGCCAGCAGTTTAGTGAGGAACAATGAGCAGTTCTTC.